This entry features one TCR beta chain sequence. This specimen belongs to a study of blood T cell repertoires in COVID-19. Study as a whole: Samples of COVID-19 (acute and convalescent) were obtained from the United States, Italy and Spain.

Methods used by the authors: By means of reference gene primer amplification, nucleated cell counts were estimated. TCRdb keeps only in-frame clones here, not all; method: immunoSEQ multiplex PCR. V and J calls and clone size are copied from that table; D and trimming were computed from the DNA. The sample has about 390,000 clones; approximately 87% are singletons. From germline, CDR1 is SEHNR and CDR2 FQNEAQ (reference sequence). Germline trimming cut 5 bases from V and 6 bases from J; bases unmatched to any gene: 8. The CDR3 has 15 residues. The receptor was isolated from a woman aged 50 to 60 who had recovered from COVID-19. Sample: PBMCs or T cells enriched from blood (not recorded which). This chain uses TRBV7-9 with TRBJ1-5; 9 bases fit TRBD1. CDR3 sequence: CASSRDGTGLQPQHF. The CDR3 region has the DNA TGTGCCAGCAGCCGAGACGGGACAGGGCTTCAGCCCCAGCATTTT.